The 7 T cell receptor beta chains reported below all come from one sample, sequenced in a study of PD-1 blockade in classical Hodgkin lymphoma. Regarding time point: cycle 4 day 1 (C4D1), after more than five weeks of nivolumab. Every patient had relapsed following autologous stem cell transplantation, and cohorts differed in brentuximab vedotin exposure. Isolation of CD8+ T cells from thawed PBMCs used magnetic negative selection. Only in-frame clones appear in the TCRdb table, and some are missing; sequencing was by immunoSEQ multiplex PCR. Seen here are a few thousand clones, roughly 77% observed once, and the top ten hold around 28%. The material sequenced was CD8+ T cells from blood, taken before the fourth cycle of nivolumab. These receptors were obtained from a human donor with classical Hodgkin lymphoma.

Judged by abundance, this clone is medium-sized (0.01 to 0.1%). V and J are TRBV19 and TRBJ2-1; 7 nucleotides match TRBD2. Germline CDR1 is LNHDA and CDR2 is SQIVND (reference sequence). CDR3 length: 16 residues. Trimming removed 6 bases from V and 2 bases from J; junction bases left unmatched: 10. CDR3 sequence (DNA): TGTGCCAGTAGCCCCCTCGGGGGGAGAACCTACAATGAGCAGTTCTTC. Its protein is CASSPLGGRTYNEQFF.

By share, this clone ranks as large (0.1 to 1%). The CDR3 DNA reads TGTGCCACCAGCCCATGGACAGGGCAGTACGAGCAGTACTTC. Protein product: CATSPWTGQYEQYF. The chain recombines TRBV15 with TRBJ2-7, with 8 bases aligning to TRBD1. With 5 bases clipped from V and 4 bases from J, the junction kept 7 bases outside the gene matches. Per germline, CDR1 LNHNV and CDR2 YYDKDF (reference sequence). CDR3 length: 14 amino acids.

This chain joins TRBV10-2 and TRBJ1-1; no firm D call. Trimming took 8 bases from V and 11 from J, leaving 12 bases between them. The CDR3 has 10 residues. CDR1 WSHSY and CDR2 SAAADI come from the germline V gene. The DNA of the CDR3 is TGCGCCAGCGGTCAGCCTGGGGCTTTCTTT. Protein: CASGQPGAFF.

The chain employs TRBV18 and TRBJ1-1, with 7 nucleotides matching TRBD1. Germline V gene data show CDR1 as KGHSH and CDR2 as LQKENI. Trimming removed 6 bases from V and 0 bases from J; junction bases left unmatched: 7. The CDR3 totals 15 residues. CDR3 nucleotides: TGTGCCAGCTCGGGGGGGACAGAAATGAACACTGAAGCTTTCTTT. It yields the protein CASSGGTEMNTEAFF.

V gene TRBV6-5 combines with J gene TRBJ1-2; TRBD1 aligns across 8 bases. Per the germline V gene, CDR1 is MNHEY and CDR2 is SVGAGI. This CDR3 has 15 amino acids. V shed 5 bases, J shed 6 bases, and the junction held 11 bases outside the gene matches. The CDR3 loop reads CASSTRTGLADGYTF. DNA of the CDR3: TGTGCCAGCAGTACACGGACAGGGCTCGCGGATGGCTACACCTTC.

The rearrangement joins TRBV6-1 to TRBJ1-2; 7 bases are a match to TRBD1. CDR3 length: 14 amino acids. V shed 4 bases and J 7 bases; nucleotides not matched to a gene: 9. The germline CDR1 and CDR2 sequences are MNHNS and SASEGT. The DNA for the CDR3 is TGTGCCAGCAGTGCGGTGGGGACAGACCGTGGCTACACCTTC. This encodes CASSAVGTDRGYTF.

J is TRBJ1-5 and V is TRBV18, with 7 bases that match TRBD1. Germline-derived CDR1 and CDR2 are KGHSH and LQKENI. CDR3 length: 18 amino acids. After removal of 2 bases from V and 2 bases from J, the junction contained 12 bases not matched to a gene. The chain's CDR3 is CASSPIGQDYVGNQPQHF. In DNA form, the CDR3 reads TGTGCCAGCTCACCAATCGGACAGGATTACGTAGGCAATCAGCCCCAGCATTTT.